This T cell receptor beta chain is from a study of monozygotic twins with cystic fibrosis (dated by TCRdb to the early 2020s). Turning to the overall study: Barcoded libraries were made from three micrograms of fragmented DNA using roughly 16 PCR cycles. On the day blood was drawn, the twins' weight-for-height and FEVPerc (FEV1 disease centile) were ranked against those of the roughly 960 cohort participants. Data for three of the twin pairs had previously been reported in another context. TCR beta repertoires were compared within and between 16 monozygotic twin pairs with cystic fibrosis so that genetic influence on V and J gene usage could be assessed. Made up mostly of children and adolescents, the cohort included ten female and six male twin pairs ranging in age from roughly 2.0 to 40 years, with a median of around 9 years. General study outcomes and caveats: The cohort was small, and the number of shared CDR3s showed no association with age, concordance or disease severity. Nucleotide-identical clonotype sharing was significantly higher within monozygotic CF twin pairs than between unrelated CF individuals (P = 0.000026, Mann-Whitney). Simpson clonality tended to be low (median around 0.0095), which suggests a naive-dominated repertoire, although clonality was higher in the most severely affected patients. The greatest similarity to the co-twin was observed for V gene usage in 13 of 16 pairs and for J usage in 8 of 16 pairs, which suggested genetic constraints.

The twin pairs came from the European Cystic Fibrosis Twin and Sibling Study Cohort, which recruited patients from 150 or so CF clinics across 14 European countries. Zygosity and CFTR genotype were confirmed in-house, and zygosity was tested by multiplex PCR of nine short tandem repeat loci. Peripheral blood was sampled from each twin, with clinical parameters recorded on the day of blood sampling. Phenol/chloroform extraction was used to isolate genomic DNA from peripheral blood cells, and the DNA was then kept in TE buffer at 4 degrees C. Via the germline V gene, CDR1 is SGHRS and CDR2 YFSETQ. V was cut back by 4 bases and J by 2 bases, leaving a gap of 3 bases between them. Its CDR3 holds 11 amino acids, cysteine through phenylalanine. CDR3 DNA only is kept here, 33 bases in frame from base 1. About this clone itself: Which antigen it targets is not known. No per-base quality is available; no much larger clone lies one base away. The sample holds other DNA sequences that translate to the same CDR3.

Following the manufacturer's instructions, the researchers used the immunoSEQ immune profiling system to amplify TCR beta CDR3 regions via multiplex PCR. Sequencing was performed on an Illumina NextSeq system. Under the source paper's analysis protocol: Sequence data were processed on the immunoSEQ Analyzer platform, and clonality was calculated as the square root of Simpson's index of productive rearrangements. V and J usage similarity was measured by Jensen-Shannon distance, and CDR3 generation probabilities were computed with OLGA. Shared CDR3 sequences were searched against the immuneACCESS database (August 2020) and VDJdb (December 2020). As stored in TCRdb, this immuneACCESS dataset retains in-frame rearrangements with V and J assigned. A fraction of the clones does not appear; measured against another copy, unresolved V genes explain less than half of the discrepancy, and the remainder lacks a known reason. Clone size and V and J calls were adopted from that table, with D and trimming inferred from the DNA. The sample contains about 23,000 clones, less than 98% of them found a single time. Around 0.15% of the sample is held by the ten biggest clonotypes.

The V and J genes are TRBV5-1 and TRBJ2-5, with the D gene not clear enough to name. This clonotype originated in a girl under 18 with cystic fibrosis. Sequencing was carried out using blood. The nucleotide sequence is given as TGCGCCAGCAGCCTACAAGAGACCCAGTACTTC. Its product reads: CASSLQETQYF.